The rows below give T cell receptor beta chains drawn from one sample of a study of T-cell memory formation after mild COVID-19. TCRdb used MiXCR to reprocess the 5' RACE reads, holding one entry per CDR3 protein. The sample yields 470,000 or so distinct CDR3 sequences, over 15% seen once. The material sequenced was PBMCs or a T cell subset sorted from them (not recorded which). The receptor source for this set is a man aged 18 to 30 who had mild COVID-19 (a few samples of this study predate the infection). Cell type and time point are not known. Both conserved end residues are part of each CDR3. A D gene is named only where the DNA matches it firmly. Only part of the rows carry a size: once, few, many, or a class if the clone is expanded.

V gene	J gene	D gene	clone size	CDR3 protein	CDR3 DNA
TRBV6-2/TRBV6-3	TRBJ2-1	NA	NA	CASRGSSSYNEQFF	TGTGCCAGCAGGGGGTCAAGCTCCTACAATGAGCAGTTCTTC
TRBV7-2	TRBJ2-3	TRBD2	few	CASSSRGFTDTQYF	TGTGCCAGCAGCTCGCGGGGGTTCACAGATACGCAGTATTTT
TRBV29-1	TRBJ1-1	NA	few	CSVQGRLNTEAFF	TGCAGCGTCCAGGGGCGGTTGAACACTGAAGCTTTCTTT
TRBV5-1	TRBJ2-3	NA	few	CASSLEQAPPDTQYF	TGCGCCAGCAGCTTGGAGCAGGCGCCCCCAGATACGCAGTATTTT
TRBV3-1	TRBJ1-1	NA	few	CASSQGVEAFF	TGTGCCAGCAGCCAGGGGGTGGAAGCTTTCTTT
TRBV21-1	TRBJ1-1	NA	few	CASSKKGLNTEAFF	TGTGCCAGCAGCAAAAAGGGCTTGAACACTGAAGCTTTCTTT
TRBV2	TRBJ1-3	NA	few	CASKGTGSGNTIYF	TGTGCCAGCAAGGGCACAGGGTCTGGAAACACCATATATTTT
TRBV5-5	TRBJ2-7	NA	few	CASSLGLHYEQYF	TGTGCCAGCAGCTTAGGACTCCACTACGAGCAGTACTTC
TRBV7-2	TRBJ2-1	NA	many	CASSFGYNEQFF	TGTGCCAGCAGCTTCGGCTACAATGAGCAGTTCTTC
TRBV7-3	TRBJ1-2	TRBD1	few	CASSLTGDVNGYTF	TGTGCCAGCAGCTTGACAGGGGATGTGAATGGCTACACCTTC
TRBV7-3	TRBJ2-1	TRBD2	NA	CASSLGGGLNNEQFF	TGTGCCAGCAGCTTGGGCGGGGGGCTCAACAATGAGCAGTTCTTC
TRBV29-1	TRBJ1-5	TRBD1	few	CSVRTGGLQPQHF	TGCAGCGTACGGACAGGGGGCCTTCAGCCCCAGCATTTT
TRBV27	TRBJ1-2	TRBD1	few	CASSMGTGYGYTF	TGTGCCAGCAGTATGGGGACAGGCTATGGCTACACCTTC
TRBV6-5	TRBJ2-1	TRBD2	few	CASSYRWRGGENEQFF	TGTGCCAGCAGTTACAGGTGGCGGGGGGGCGAAAATGAGCAGTTCTTC
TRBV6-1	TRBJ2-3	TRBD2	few	CASRDPGLAERDTQYF	TGTGCCAGCAGGGATCCGGGACTAGCGGAAAGAGATACGCAGTATTTT
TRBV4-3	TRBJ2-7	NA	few	CASSQDWGVYEQYF	TGCGCCAGCAGCCAAGATTGGGGGGTCTACGAGCAGTACTTC
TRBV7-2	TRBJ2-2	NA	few	CASSLIQGTGELFF	TGTGCCAGCAGCTTAATTCAGGGAACCGGGGAGCTGTTTTTT
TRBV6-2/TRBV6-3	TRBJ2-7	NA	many	CASGPVGTSYEQYF	TGTGCCAGCGGTCCTGTGGGGACCTCCTACGAGCAGTACTTC
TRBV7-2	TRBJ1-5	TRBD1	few	CASTRQGEGSNQPQHF	TGTGCCAGCACCCGACAGGGGGAAGGTAGCAATCAGCCCCAGCATTTT
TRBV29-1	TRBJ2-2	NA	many	CSVLTPNTGELFF	TGCAGCGTCCTGACCCCGAACACCGGGGAGCTGTTTTTT
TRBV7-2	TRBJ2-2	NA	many	CASSLDRSTGELFF	TGTGCCAGCAGCTTAGACAGGTCCACCGGGGAGCTGTTTTTT
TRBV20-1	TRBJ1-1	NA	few	CSADRTGSSIEAFF	TGCAGTGCGGACCGAACAGGCTCATCAATTGAAGCTTTCTTT
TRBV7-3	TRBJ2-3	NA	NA	CASSWGYSADTQYF	TGTGCCAGCAGCTGGGGCTATAGTGCAGATACGCAGTATTTT
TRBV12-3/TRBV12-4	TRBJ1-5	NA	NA	CASSLSRTIPQPQHF	TGTGCCAGCAGTTTATCGCGGACAATCCCTCAGCCCCAGCATTTT
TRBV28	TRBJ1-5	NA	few	CASSLYDQPQHF	TGTGCCAGCAGTTTATATGATCAGCCCCAGCATTTT
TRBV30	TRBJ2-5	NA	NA	CAWSVQGAKTQYF	TGTGCCTGGAGTGTACAAGGGGCGAAGACCCAGTACTTC
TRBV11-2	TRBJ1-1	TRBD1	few	CASSPRQGAYSTEAFF	TGTGCCAGCAGCCCGAGACAGGGGGCCTATAGCACTGAAGCTTTCTTT